What follows describes a single TCR beta chain. The data belong to a study of blood T cell repertoires in COVID-19. About the study: There were acute and convalescent COVID-19 samples, and they came from the United States, Italy and Spain. PBMCs, B-cell-depleted T cells, or T cells provided the cDNA or gDNA that made up the material.

In the study's own analysis: Reference gene primer amplification yielded estimated nucleated cell counts. Assay: immunoSEQ multiplex PCR; the TCRdb copy retains only in-frame clones and omits some. The DNA was the basis for D and trimming; V, J and clone size are from that table. The sample contains 150,000 to 200,000 clones, around 85% of which appear only once. CDR1 and CDR2 (germline): SGHNT, YYREEE (reference sequence). CDR3 length: 15 residues. J lost 0 bases, V lost 4 bases, and 4 bases had no gene match. The chain is built from TRBV5-4 and TRBJ2-1, with 7 positions matching TRBD2. The specimen sequenced was peripheral blood. The sequence was obtained from a human donor with active or convalescent COVID-19. The donor label of this sample is uncertain. The CDR3 DNA reads as TGTGCCAGCAGCCCCGTAGCGGGCTCCTACAATGAGCAGTTCTTC. It encodes CASSPVAGSYNEQFF.